This T cell receptor (beta chain) was identified in a study of identical twins. TCRdb ran MiXCR on the 5' RACE reads and lists one entry per CDR3 protein. Of hundreds of thousands of distinct CDR3 sequences in the sample, 18% are singletons; the top ten hold about an eighth. The CDR3 spans 11 residues. Trimming left V 5 bases short and J 12 bases short, with 15 bases between. The V gene's germline CDR1 is DFQATT and CDR2 SNEGSKA (reference sequence). This clonotype was recorded a few times. The same data also went into a second study, on T cells expressing NK-cell markers. From that paper: Only alpha-beta TCR T cells were sorted in several experiments, using an anti-gamma-delta TCR antibody.

The sequenced sample was PBMCs. J is TRBJ2-3 and V is TRBV20-1; possible D gene TRBD2, 6 bases. The clonotype was recovered from a young woman in good health. CDR3 residues: CSAPRTTSQYF. The CDR3 DNA reads TGCAGTGCTCCAAGGACTACCAGTCAGTATTTT.